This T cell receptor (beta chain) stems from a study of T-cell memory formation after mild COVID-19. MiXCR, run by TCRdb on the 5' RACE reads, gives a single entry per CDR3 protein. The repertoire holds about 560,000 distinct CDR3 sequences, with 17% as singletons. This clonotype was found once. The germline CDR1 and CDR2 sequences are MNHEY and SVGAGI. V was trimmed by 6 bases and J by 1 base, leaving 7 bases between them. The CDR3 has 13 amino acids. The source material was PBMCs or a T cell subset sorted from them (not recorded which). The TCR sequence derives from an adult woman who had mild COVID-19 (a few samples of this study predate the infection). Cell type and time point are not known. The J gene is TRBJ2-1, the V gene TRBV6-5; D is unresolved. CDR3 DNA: TGTGCCAGCAGGTTAGGGTCCTACAATGAGCAGTTCTTC. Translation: CASRLGSYNEQFF.